The T cell receptor (beta chain) described here comes from a study of T cell repertoires in cytomegalovirus infection. Across the study: Used in the study were CMV epitopes, some recently identified and HLA-C-restricted, others well-studied and HLA-B-restricted. Public signatures in TCR beta pointed to CMV infection and matching HLA type. Regarding the study as a whole: People with CMV and the relevant HLA were identified by cumulative public TCR beta family frequency. The ex vivo response was dominated by HLA-C-restricted CMV-specific TCR beta clonotypes.

Concerning this clonotype: Its antigen is unidentified.

TCRdb fed the reads into MiXCR, producing one record per CDR3 protein. Here the sample spans hundreds of thousands of distinct CDR3 sequences, approximately 33% being singletons. From germline, CDR1 is SGHNT and CDR2 YENEEA. V was trimmed by 5 bases and J by 2 bases, leaving 9 bases between them. The CDR3 contains 13 residues. The sample here was cultured PBMCs, taken from culture after CMV antigen stimulation. This TCR derives from a human donor in good health (CMV status not recorded). Some clones in this sample may be carry-over from other donors' samples. This rearrangement joins TRBV11-3 to TRBJ2-5; D is unclear. The CDR3 spells CASSPTAQETQYF. CDR3 DNA: TGTGCCAGCAGCCCCACCGCGCAAGAGACCCAGTACTTC.